The 22 T cell receptor beta chains given below trace back to one sample, sequenced in a study of blood T cell repertoires in COVID-19. Sequenced by immunoSEQ multiplex PCR; TCRdb stores in-frame clones only, minus some. The table lists approximately 210,000 clones, approximately 80% of them singletons. The specimen was PBMCs or T cells enriched from blood (not recorded which). All receptors derive from a woman aged 45-59 years with acute COVID-19.

This chain joins TRBV3-1 (or the pseudogene TRBV3-2) and TRBJ2-7, with D unclear. Per germline, CDR1 LGHDT and CDR2 YNNKEL (reference sequence). The CDR3 has 13 amino acids. Trimming cost V 4 bases and J 0 bases, with 7 bases left between them. The CDR3 spells CASSPSFSYEQYF. The CDR3, as DNA: TGTGCCAGCAGCCCTAGTTTCTCCTACGAGCAGTACTTC.

This sequence joins TRBV18 and TRBJ2-7, with 11 bases aligning to TRBD2. Unmatched junction bases numbered 9, after V lost 3 bases and J lost 2 bases. Per germline, CDR1 KGHSH and CDR2 LQKENI. This CDR3 is built from 17 residues. CDR3 DNA: TGTGCCAGCTCACCGATGTTAGCGGGAGGGCCTACCTACGAGCAGTACTTC. Translated, it gives CASSPMLAGGPTYEQYF.

The chain combines TRBV18 with TRBJ2-1; 8 nucleotides line up with TRBD2. Looked up from germline, CDR1 is KGHSH and CDR2 is LQKENI. CDR3 length equals 16 residues. The junction had 10 bases not matched to a gene; V was cut back by 3 bases and J by 6 bases. The CDR3 DNA follows: TGTGCCAGCTCACCGACTCTAGCGGGCCCTCCCAATGAGCAGTTCTTC. Translating gives CASSPTLAGPPNEQFF.

V and J are TRBV5-4 and TRBJ2-7, with 8 positions matching TRBD2. This CDR3 comprises 14 residues. The V and J ends lost 4 bases and 4 bases, in that order; junction bases with no gene match: 7. Germline CDR1 is SGHNT and CDR2 is YYREEE (reference sequence). Here the CDR3 reads CASSRRGADYEQYF. CDR3 in DNA: TGTGCCAGCAGCCGGCGGGGGGCAGATTACGAGCAGTACTTC.

This chain connects TRBV7-2 to TRBJ2-7, with TRBD1 identical over 8 bases. Trimming removed 7 bases from V and 4 bases from J; junction bases left unmatched: 6. Germline V lookup: CDR1 SGHTA, CDR2 FQGNSA. This CDR3 contains 13 residues. The CDR3 reads CASTLQGAYEQYF. CDR3 in DNA: TGTGCCAGCACTCTCCAGGGGGCGTACGAGCAGTACTTC.

The chain links TRBV11-3 to TRBJ2-7; no clear D. The CDR3 length is 15 residues. The germline CDR1 and CDR2 sequences are SGHNT and YENEEA. Trimming took 1 base from V and 4 from J, leaving 14 bases between them. The CDR3 loop reads CASSLVESNLYEQYF. DNA for the CDR3: TGTGCCAGCAGCTTAGTGGAGTCGAACCTTTACGAGCAGTACTTC.

This clone was recorded once. V gene TRBV11-2 combines with J gene TRBJ1-6; 9 bases are shared with TRBD1. There are 16 residues in the CDR3. V lost 5 bases, J lost 10 bases, and 12 bases stayed unmatched. Germline loops: CDR1 SGHAT, CDR2 FQNNGV. As DNA, the CDR3 is TGTGCCAGCAGCGTACAGGGGGCCCTCAAGGAGTCACCCCTCCACTTT. It is translated as CASSVQGALKESPLHF.

This clone was picked up a small number of times. The J gene is TRBJ2-7, the V gene TRBV5-8; D unclear. Germline lookup yields CDR1 SGHTS and CDR2 YDEGEE. The germline V and J ends were trimmed by 7 bases and 3 bases, with 17 bases remaining between them. The CDR3 length is 14 residues. CDR3: CASQALRQSYEQYF. The CDR3 region has the DNA TGTGCCAGCCAAGCTCTCCGACAAAGCTACGAGCAGTACTTC.

This clone came up many times. The J gene is TRBJ1-2, the V gene TRBV7-8; D unresolved. Germline CDR1 is SGHVS and CDR2 is FQNEAQ. The length of the CDR3 is 15 residues. The V end lost 4 bases, the J end lost 6 bases, and 18 bases lay between the germline ends. The CDR3 bases are TGTGCCAGCAGCTCTAGTCAGGTCGCGGGAGATGGCTACACCTTC. It yields the protein CASSSSQVAGDGYTF.

V usage is TRBV7-2 and J usage is TRBJ2-7; D might be TRBD2 (6 bases). V lost 4 bases and J lost 0, with 13 bases in between. Per the germline V gene, CDR1 is SGHTA and CDR2 is FQGNSA. The length of the CDR3 is 15 residues. CDR3 sequence (DNA): TGTGCCAGCAGCTCGGGACTTTTAAACTCCTACGAGCAGTACTTC. This sequence encodes CASSSGLLNSYEQYF.

The V and J genes are TRBV7-3 and TRBJ1-2, with D possibly matching TRBD1 (5 bases). CDR1 and CDR2 (germline): SGHTA, FQGTGA. Trimming stripped 4 bases from V and 5 bases from J, with 17 bases between. This CDR3 spans 15 amino acids. This CDR3 reads CASSSRWGSKYGYTF. The CDR3 DNA follows: TGTGCCAGCAGCTCACGGTGGGGCAGCAAATATGGCTACACCTTC.

The gene calls are TRBV5-1 and TRBJ1-2; 7 bases map to TRBD1. Unmatched junction bases numbered 10, after V lost 4 bases and J lost 4 bases. This CDR3 region has 15 residues. The germline CDR1 and CDR2 sequences are SGHRS and YFSETQ. DNA for the CDR3: TGCGCCAGCAGCGGCACTACAGGGGCCGGCTATGGCTACACCTTC. It translates to CASSGTTGAGYGYTF.

The rearrangement uses TRBV4-3 and TRBJ1-3; weak D call: TRBD1 (6 bases). This CDR3 is built from 17 residues. Trimming took off 0 bases at V and 2 bases at J, with 14 bases between the two ends. The germline CDR1 and CDR2 sequences are LGHNA and YSLEER. CDR3 sequence: CASSQEGGGLTGNTIYF. For the CDR3, the DNA is TGCGCCAGCAGCCAAGAAGGGGGGGGGTTAACTGGAAACACCATATATTTT.

The chain joins TRBV21-1 to TRBJ2-1; the tabulated D call, TRBD2, remains unverified against the DNA. TRBV21-1 is a pseudogene segment. The CDR3 is made up of 18 amino acids. The CDR3 sequence: CASSKDYPTSLPQNEQFF. DNA for the CDR3: TGTGCCAGCAGCAAAGATTATCCGACTAGCCTACCTCAAAATGAGCAGTTCTTC.

The chain combines TRBV9 with TRBJ1-2; D may be TRBD1 (5 bases). The V end was cut by 0 bases, the J end by 3 bases, with 12 bases between. This CDR3 has 15 amino acids. CDR1 SGDLS and CDR2 YYNGEE come from the germline V gene. Here the CDR3 DNA reads TGTGCCAGCAGCGTAGTCCCGGTCAGGGACTATGGCTACACCTTC. Translated: CASSVVPVRDYGYTF.

The genes are TRBV18 and TRBJ2-7; TRBD2 matches 7 bases. In germline, CDR1 is KGHSH, CDR2 LQKENI. The CDR3 has 15 amino acids. V was pared by 3 bases and J by 3 bases, with 8 bases of the junction left unmatched. CDR3 loop: CASSPSGGLSYEQYF. DNA of the CDR3: TGTGCCAGCTCACCCTCCGGGGGGTTGAGCTACGAGCAGTACTTC.

The rearrangement links TRBV6-5 to TRBJ1-2; 10 positions match TRBD1. There are 14 residues in the CDR3. The germline CDR1 and CDR2 sequences are MNHEY and SVGAGI. The trim removed 7 bases at V and 6 bases at J, leaving 8 bases unmatched. The CDR3 spells CASKRQGAVDGYTF. CDR3 in DNA: TGTGCCAGCAAGAGACAGGGGGCTGTTGATGGCTACACCTTC.

The J gene is TRBJ2-3, the V gene TRBV4-2; possibly TRBD2 for D (5 bases). CDR3 length equals 17 residues. The germline V gene encodes CDR1 LGHNA and CDR2 YNFKEQ. Trimming left V 0 bases short and J 0 bases short, with 13 bases between. CDR3 protein: CASSQDWAGPSTDTQYF. The CDR3 nucleotides read TGTGCCAGCAGCCAAGACTGGGCGGGTCCTAGCACAGATACGCAGTATTTT.

This chain connects TRBV14 to TRBJ1-1; D is unresolved. Germline CDR1 SGHDN, CDR2 FVKESK. With 4 bases removed from V and 2 bases from J, the gap between germline ends came to 11 bases. This CDR3 spans 14 amino acids. Here the CDR3 DNA reads TGTGCCAGCAGCCGACAACCCCAAAACACTGAAGCTTTCTTT. It codes for CASSRQPQNTEAFF.

The chain couples TRBV7-9 to TRBJ2-1; TRBD2 agrees at 10 bases. CDR3 size: 16 residues. Trimming at V came to 5 bases and at J to 8 bases, leaving 12 bases not matched to a gene. Germline lookup yields CDR1 SEHNR and CDR2 FQNEAQ (reference sequence). CDR3 nucleotides: TGTGCCAGCAGCGGGGGCCTAGCGGGGGATCTCGATGAGCAGTTCTTC. Protein: CASSGGLAGDLDEQFF.

This clone was recorded only once. The chain is built from TRBV27 and TRBJ1-1; no clear D gene. The CDR3 covers 14 residues. The germline V gene has CDR1 MNHEY and CDR2 SMNVEV (reference sequence). V was pared by 2 bases and J by 0 bases, with 7 bases between. CDR3 in DNA: TGTGCCAGCAGTTTAGGGAGGTTGAACACTGAAGCTTTCTTT. Amino acids: CASSLGRLNTEAFF.

CDR3 region: CASSLRDTRYREKLFF. The CDR3 bases are TGTGCCAGCAGCCTGAGGGACACCAGGTATAGAGAAAAACTGTTTTTT. V gene TRBV27 combines with J gene TRBJ1-4; possible D gene TRBD1, 6 bases. Trimming removed 6 bases from V and 8 bases from J, with 22 bases in between. The CDR3 length is 16 residues. Germline V gene data show CDR1 as MNHEY and CDR2 as SMNVEV (reference sequence).